The next 23 T cell receptor beta chains were all read from a single sample in a study of CD8+CD57+ T cells in acquired aplastic anemia. Patients selected for sequencing had displayed CD8+CD57+ cell expansion by flow cytometry. Genomic DNA was employed as the template in profiling TCR beta VDJ and CDR3. TCRdb re-called the reads through MiXCR, storing one row per CDR3 protein. The sample shows 150,000 to 180,000 distinct CDR3 sequences, roughly half of them seen only once. Sequencing was carried out using sorted CD4+, CD8+, or CD8+CD57+ T cells (not recorded which) from PBMCs. Every receptor here comes from a human donor with aplastic anemia.

The table lists this clonotype with a few counts. A much more abundant neighbour one base away suggests this may be a read error. This chain joins TRBV6-4 and TRBJ1-1; D perhaps matches TRBD1 (6 bases). Germline-derived CDR1 and CDR2 are MRHNA and SNTAGT. The CDR3 has 13 amino acids. For the CDR3, the DNA is TGTGCCAGCAGTGACAGGGGGAACACTGAAGTTTTCTTT. This codes for CASSDRGNTEVFF.

The chain links TRBV12-3 or TRBV12-4 to TRBJ1-2; tentative D call: TRBD1 (6 bases). Trimming cost V 10 bases and J 4 bases, with 13 bases left between them. The CDR3 extends over 12 amino acids. Here the CDR3 reads CATGQGSYGYTF. The CDR3 bases are TGTGCCACGGGTCAGGGGAGCTATGGCTACACCTTC.

This clonotype was counted a single time. The chain couples TRBV2 to TRBJ1-1; D uncertain. Germline CDR1 is SNHLY and CDR2 is FYNNEI. V lost 6 bases and J 1 base, leaving 0 bases between the germline ends. CDR3 length: 10 amino acids. The CDR3 spells CASRNTEAFF. CDR3 sequence (DNA): TGTGCCAGCAGGAACACTGAAGCTTTCTTT.

Concerning this clonotype: This may stem from a read error, because a much larger clone lies one nucleotide away. The chain has TRBV4-1 and TRBJ2-7, with 7 bases lining up with TRBD1. The J call is doubtful: the DNA matches TRBJ2-1 better. The germline V gene has CDR1 MGHRA and CDR2 YSYEKL. The length of the CDR3 is 16 residues. CDR3 DNA: TGCGCCAGCAGCCAGGCCGCGGACAGGTTAACCTACGAGCAGTTCTTC. This gives the protein CASSQAADRLTYEQFF.

This rearrangement joins TRBV6-2 or TRBV6-3 to TRBJ2-1, with D perhaps given as TRBD1 or TRBD2 (6 bases each). The CDR3 extends over 16 amino acids. Trimming took 2 bases from V and 5 from J, leaving 16 bases between them. CDR1 MNHEY and CDR2 SVGEGT come from the germline V gene. CDR3 loop: CASSYPILGGHNEQFF. CDR3 DNA sequence: TGTGCCAGCAGTTACCCGATTCTGGGGGGCCACAATGAGCAGTTCTTC.

This clonotype was picked up a small number of times. This chain uses TRBV3-1 with TRBJ2-1; 9 nucleotides align to TRBD2. Germline CDR1 is LGHDT and CDR2 is YNNKEL (reference sequence). This CDR3 has 17 amino acids. The trim removed 4 bases at V and 7 bases at J, leaving 14 bases unmatched. The CDR3 region is CASSRRIAGAEVNEQFF. The CDR3 nucleotides read TGTGCCAGCAGCCGTCGAATAGCGGGGGCCGAGGTAAATGAGCAGTTCTTC.

The V and J genes are TRBV11-1 and TRBJ2-7; TRBD1 aligns across 7 bases. This CDR3 is 14 amino acids long. Per the germline V gene, CDR1 is SGHAT and CDR2 is FQDESV (reference sequence). The V and J ends lost 5 bases and 2 bases, in that order; junction bases with no gene match: 6. The CDR3 loop is CASSKGTETYEQYF. The CDR3, as DNA: TGTGCCAGCAGCAAAGGGACAGAAACCTACGAGCAGTACTTC.

This clonotype has a count of ten or more. This chain links TRBV19 with TRBJ1-5; D gene ambiguous. The CDR3 loop spans 13 amino acids. From germline, CDR1 is LNHDA and CDR2 SQIVND (reference sequence). Trimming took off 3 bases at V and 5 bases at J, with 8 bases between the two ends. CDR3 in DNA: TGTGCCAGTAGTATGACGAAGTATCAGCCCCAGCATTTT. Its translation: CASSMTKYQPQHF.

The chain employs TRBV7-9 and TRBJ2-5; 11 nucleotides agree with TRBD2. The J call could be wrong; TRBJ2-1 is a better fit for the DNA end. This CDR3 comprises 15 residues. Per germline, CDR1 SEHNR and CDR2 FQNEAQ (reference sequence). In DNA form, the CDR3 reads TGTGCCAGCAGCTTTAGCGGGGGGGCGGGCAATGAGCAGTTCTTC. Translated: CASSFSGGAGNEQFF.

This clonotype has at least ten counts. This chain joins TRBV4-3 and TRBJ2-7, with 8 bases identical to TRBD1. The CDR3 has 15 residues. Trimming cost V 0 bases and J 4 bases; bases outside gene matches: 5. The germline V gene encodes CDR1 LGHNA and CDR2 YSLEER. DNA of the CDR3: TGCGCCAGCAGCCAAGAAGGGACAGGAGCATACGAGCAGTACTTC. This sequence encodes CASSQEGTGAYEQYF.

The V gene is TRBV7-8, the J gene TRBJ2-7; 12 nucleotides line up with TRBD1. The germline V gene has CDR1 SGHVS and CDR2 FQNEAQ. V shed 5 bases, J shed 0 bases, and the junction held 5 bases outside the gene matches. There are 16 residues in the CDR3. CDR3 nucleotides: TGTGCCAGCAGCCCGCGGGACAGGGGGCTCTCCTACGAGCAGTACTTC. Its protein is CASSPRDRGLSYEQYF.

The sample holds a few counts of this clonotype. The gene calls are TRBV10-3 and TRBJ1-2; D is uncertain. Per germline, CDR1 ENHRY and CDR2 SYGVKD. The CDR3 totals 12 residues. Trimming took 3 bases from V and 2 from J, leaving 4 bases between them. CDR3 region: CAISDQNYGYTF. CDR3 bases: TGTGCCATCAGTGACCAGAACTATGGCTACACCTTC.

V usage is TRBV9 and J usage is TRBJ2-5; 15 bases are a match to TRBD2. Trimming cost V 2 bases and J 2 bases; bases outside gene matches: 4. The germline gives CDR1 SGDLS, CDR2 YYNGEE. The CDR3 has 17 residues. This chain's CDR3 is CASSVGLAGGGQETQYF. CDR3 nucleotides: TGTGCCAGCAGCGTGGGACTAGCGGGAGGTGGGCAAGAGACCCAGTACTTC.

The chain carries TRBV5-6 and TRBJ2-3; D gene unclear. Trimming took off 0 bases at V and 2 bases at J, with 13 bases between the two ends. The length of the CDR3 is 16 residues. The germline V gene has CDR1 SGHDT and CDR2 YYEEEE. The CDR3 bases are TGTGCCAGCAGCTTGGTCCCCCTAGAAACCACAGATACGCAGTATTTT. It specifies CASSLVPLETTDTQYF.

In this sample, this clonotype turned up a few times. The chain recombines TRBV20-1 with TRBJ2-5; TRBD2 is a possible D gene (6 bases). The CDR3 contains 14 residues. The germline V and J ends were trimmed by 5 bases and 1 base, with 14 bases remaining between them. CDR1 DFQATT and CDR2 SNEGSKA come from the germline V gene (reference sequence). CDR3 nucleotides: TGCAGTGCTTTAGAGGGGCGGGGCCAAGAGACCCAGTACTTC. Its translation is CSALEGRGQETQYF.

This clonotype was seen just once. The J gene is TRBJ2-3, the V gene TRBV14; TRBD2 matches at 7 bases. V lost 4 bases, J lost 0 bases, and 4 bases stayed unmatched. The CDR3 consists of 15 residues. In germline, CDR1 is SGHDN, CDR2 FVKESK. The CDR3 loop reads CASSRQLASTDTQYF. CDR3 sequence (DNA): TGTGCCAGCAGCCGACAACTAGCGAGCACAGATACGCAGTATTTT.

The chain links TRBV7-8 to TRBJ1-1; D is perhaps TRBD1 (5 bases). The ends were cut back, 5 bases at V and 6 bases at J, with 13 bases in the middle. This CDR3 is 13 amino acids long. The V gene's germline CDR1 is SGHVS and CDR2 FQNEAQ. The CDR3 nucleotides read TGTGCCAGCAGCGTGGGCCACAGGTCTGAAGCTTTCTTT. Protein sequence: CASSVGHRSEAFF.

The V call is TRBV5-1, the J call TRBJ1-1; the D is unclear. The CDR3 is 15 residues long. V was pared by 4 bases and J by 0 bases, with 13 bases between. Germline-derived CDR1 and CDR2 are SGHRS and YFSETQ. The CDR3 DNA reads TGCGCCAGCAGCACGTCGCAGAACATGAACACTGAAGCTTTCTTT. It codes for CASSTSQNMNTEAFF. The whole variable domain, filled in from reference TRBV5-1 and TRBJ1-1, reads KAGVTQTPRYLIKTRGQQVTLSCSPISGHRSVSWYQQTPGQGLQFLFEYFSETQRNKGNFPGRFSGRQFSNSRSEMNVSTLELGDSALYLCASSTSQNMNTEAFFGQGTRLTVV.

This clonotype occurred many times. The genes are TRBV9 and TRBJ1-3, with D maybe TRBD1 (5 bases). Between the trimmed V and J ends, which lost 4 bases and 0 bases, there was a span of 11 bases. In germline, CDR1 is SGDLS, CDR2 YYNGEE. The CDR3 length is 15 residues. CDR3 DNA: TGTGCCAGCAGCCCTGGACAATTCTCTGGAAACACCATATATTTT. Translated, it gives CASSPGQFSGNTIYF.

This chain uses TRBV7-9 with TRBJ1-2, with D uncertain. The CDR3 contains 13 residues. V was pared by 1 base and J by 8 bases, with 11 bases between. Germline CDR1 reads SEHNR; CDR2 reads FQNEAQ (reference sequence). The CDR3 reads CASSLGAVRGYTF. The CDR3 coding sequence is TGTGCCAGCAGCTTAGGGGCAGTGAGGGGCTACACCTTC. The whole variable domain, remainder taken from reference TRBV7-9 and TRBJ1-2, is DTGVSQNPRHKITKRGQNVTFRCDPISEHNRLYWYRQTLGQGPEFLTYFQNEAQLEKSRLLSDRFSAERPKGSFSTLEIQRTEQGDSAMYLCASSLGAVRGYTFGSGTRLTVV.

The CDR3 DNA follows: TGTGCCAGCATGGAGGACCGAAGAAACTACGAGCAGTACTTC. Translated: CASMEDRRNYEQYF. The gene calls are TRBV2 and TRBJ2-7; D may be TRBD2 (5 bases). V shed 7 bases and J shed 3 bases, with 16 bases lying between them. Germline CDR1 and CDR2: SNHLY and FYNNEI. The CDR3 loop spans 14 amino acids.

This chain links TRBV10-3 with TRBJ1-5, with a possible D match to TRBD1 (5 bases). The CDR3 sequence is 15 residues long. The germline V gene has CDR1 ENHRY and CDR2 SYGVKD. The germline V and J ends were trimmed by 0 bases and 8 bases, with 14 bases remaining between them. CDR3 nucleotide sequence: TGTGCCATCAGTGAGTCACTAACAGGCCCTAAGCCCCAGCATTTT. It encodes CAISESLTGPKPQHF.

V gene TRBV19 combines with J gene TRBJ2-7; maybe TRBD1 (5 bases). There are 15 residues in the CDR3. V lost 9 bases and J 2 bases, leaving 20 bases between the germline ends. CDR1 is LNHDA, CDR2 SQIVND, per germline (reference sequence). CDR3 protein: CASRWSWGSPYEQYF. CDR3 DNA sequence: TGTGCCAGCCGTTGGTCCTGGGGCTCTCCCTACGAGCAGTACTTC. The whole variable domain, remainder taken from reference TRBV19 and TRBJ2-7, is DGGITQSPKYLFRKEGQNVTLSCEQNLNHDAMYWYRQDPGQGLRLIYYSQIVNDFQKGDIAEGYSVSREKKESFPLTVTSAQKNPTAFYLCASRWSWGSPYEQYFGPGTRLTVT.